This T cell receptor (beta chain) was identified during a study of OX40 agonist ivuxolimab in advanced cancers. At the level of the whole study: Ivuxolimab was a fully human IgG2 agonistic monoclonal antibody targeting the costimulatory receptor OX40 (CD134). Intravenous ivuxolimab was administered to patients every 2 weeks at six dose levels: 0.01, 0.1, 0.3, 1.5, 3 and 10 mg/kg. Among the 52 dose-escalation patients, some 20 had hepatocellular carcinoma, about 15 melanoma, 9 renal cell carcinoma and 9 head and neck cancer. The dose-escalation cohort was 82.7% male with a mean age of around 62 years, ranging from 23 to 79. Prior anti-PD-1, anti-PD-L1 or anti-CTLA-4 therapy was permitted, and approximately 42% of dose-escalation patients had received checkpoint inhibitors. Three dose-escalation patients achieved partial responses, one with hepatocellular carcinoma and two with cutaneous melanoma. Peripheral TCRbeta sequencing aimed to test whether ivuxolimab altered TCR sequence diversity and caused clonal T-cell expansion. The monotherapy dose-escalation portion (N = 52 patients) of the phase I ivuxolimab trial is reported in the paper.

Worth noting for this clone: The target of this receptor is not known. No clone much larger than this one lies a single base away; base qualities are absent.

The CDR3 starts with the cysteine, ends with the phenylalanine, and has 15 residues. The DNA shown is the 45-base CDR3, in frame from base 1. Trimmed from V: 4 bases; trimmed from J: 2 bases; junction bases lacking a gene match: 6. CDR1 and CDR2, per the germline V gene (reference sequence), are SGHAT and FQDESV. Broader findings and caveats from the paper: Low levels of normalized T-cell clonal expansion were also seen in some patients who did not respond. At doses of 0.1 to 3.0 mg/kg, clonal expansion of both CD4+ and CD8+ blood T cells was observed from baseline to week 6. After ivuxolimab, CD8+ T cells had more expanded clones than CD4+ T cells on average. Partial responders in the 0.1-3.0 mg/kg groups had among the lowest normalized peripheral clonal expansion, especially among CD8+ T cells. Antigen specificity was not determined for the clonally expanded peripheral T cells.

The trial excluded patients who had a history of autoimmune disease or who were on systemic immunosuppression. In every dose cohort, peripheral blood was drawn for TCR sequencing at baseline, cycle 4 day 1, and cycle 7 day 1. Samples were obtained from an open-label, multicenter, first-in-human phase I dose-escalation trial of ivuxolimab. The trial enrolled adults with locally advanced or metastatic head and neck squamous cell, hepatocellular, melanoma or renal cell carcinoma. CD4+ and CD8+ T cells were sorted separately from peripheral blood before TCR sequencing. To sequence the TCRbeta CDR3 region, genomic DNA was isolated from the sorted cells. The immunoSEQ Assay was used to sequence the TCRbeta CDR3 regions. Entries here come from immuneACCESS through TCRdb and include only in-frame sequences with V and J called. Some clones fail to appear in such tables; in the studies checked, an unresolved V gene covers under half of the shortfall, and the cause of the remainder is unknown. The sample table contains tens of thousands of clones; only one count was recorded for around 85% of them. The ten most abundant clones make up over 3% of the sample.

The material was CD4+ or CD8+ T cells sorted from blood, obtained in a trial of the OX40 agonist ivuxolimab. The sequence joins TRBV11-1 to TRBJ2-7; TRBD2 agrees with 9 junctional bases. The source of this sequence is an adult with an advanced solid tumor such as melanoma, head and neck, liver or kidney cancer. Read as DNA, the sequence is TGTGCCAGCAGCTCCCCGACTAGCGGAACCTACGAGCAGTACTTC. The encoded protein is CASSSPTSGTYEQYF.